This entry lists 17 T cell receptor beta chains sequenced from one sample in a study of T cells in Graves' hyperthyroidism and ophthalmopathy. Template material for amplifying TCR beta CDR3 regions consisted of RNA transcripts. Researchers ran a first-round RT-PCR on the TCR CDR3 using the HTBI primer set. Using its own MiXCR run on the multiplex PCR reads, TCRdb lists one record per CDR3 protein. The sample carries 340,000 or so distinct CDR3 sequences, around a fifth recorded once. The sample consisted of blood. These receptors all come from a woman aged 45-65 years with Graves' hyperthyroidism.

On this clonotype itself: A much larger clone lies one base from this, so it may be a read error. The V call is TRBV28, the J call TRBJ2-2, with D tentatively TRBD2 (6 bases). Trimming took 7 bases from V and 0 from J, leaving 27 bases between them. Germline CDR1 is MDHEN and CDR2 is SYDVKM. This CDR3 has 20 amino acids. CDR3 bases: TGTGCCAGCACCACATCCTGGAGGCTAGCGAGAGGCGCGAACACCGGGGAGCTGTTTTTT. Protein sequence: CASTTSWRLARGANTGELFF.

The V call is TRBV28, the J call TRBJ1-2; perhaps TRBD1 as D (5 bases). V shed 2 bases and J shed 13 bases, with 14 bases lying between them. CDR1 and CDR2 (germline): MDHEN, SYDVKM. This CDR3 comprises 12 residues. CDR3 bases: TGTGCCAGCAGTTTAAAAAGGGACCGGTCCACCTTC. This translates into CASSLKRDRSTF.

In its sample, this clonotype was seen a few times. CDR3 residues: CASSWTLEQYF. CDR3 DNA sequence: TGTGCCAGCAGCTGGACCCTGGAGCAGTACTTC. This sequence joins TRBV2 and TRBJ2-7; D remains unclear. V lost 6 bases and J 7 bases, leaving 10 bases between the germline ends. The V gene's germline CDR1 is SNHLY and CDR2 FYNNEI. The CDR3 runs 11 residues.

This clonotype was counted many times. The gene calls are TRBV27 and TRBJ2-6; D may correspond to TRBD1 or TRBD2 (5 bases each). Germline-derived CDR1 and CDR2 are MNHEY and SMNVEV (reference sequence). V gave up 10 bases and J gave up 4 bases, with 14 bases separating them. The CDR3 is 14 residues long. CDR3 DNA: TGTGCCACCGCCAGGGACCTGGGGGCCAACGTCCTGACTTTC. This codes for CATARDLGANVLTF.

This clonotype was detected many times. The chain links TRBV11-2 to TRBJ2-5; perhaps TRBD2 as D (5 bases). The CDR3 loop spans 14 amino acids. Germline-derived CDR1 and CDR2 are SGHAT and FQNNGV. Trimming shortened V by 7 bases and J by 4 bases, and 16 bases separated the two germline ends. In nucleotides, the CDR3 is TGTGCCAGCACAAACTCCCGAGGGCTAGAGACCCAGTACTTC. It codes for CASTNSRGLETQYF.

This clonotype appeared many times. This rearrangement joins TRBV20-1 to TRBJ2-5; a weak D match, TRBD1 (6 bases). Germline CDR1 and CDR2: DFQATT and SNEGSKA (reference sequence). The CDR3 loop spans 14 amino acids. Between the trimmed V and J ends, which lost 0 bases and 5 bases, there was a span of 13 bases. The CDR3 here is CSARERQGFETQYF. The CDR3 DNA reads TGCAGTGCTAGAGAGCGGCAGGGGTTCGAGACCCAGTACTTC.

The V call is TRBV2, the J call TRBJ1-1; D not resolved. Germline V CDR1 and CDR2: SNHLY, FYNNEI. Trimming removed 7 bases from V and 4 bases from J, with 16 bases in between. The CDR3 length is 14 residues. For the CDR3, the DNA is TGTGCCAGCACTTTAGGACCCCTGGGCACTGAAGCTTTCTTT. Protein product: CASTLGPLGTEAFF.

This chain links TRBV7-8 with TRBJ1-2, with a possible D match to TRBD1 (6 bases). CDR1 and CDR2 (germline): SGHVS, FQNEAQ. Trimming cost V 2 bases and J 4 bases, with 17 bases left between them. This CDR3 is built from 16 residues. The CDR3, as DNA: TGTGCCAGCAGCTTAACACATACAGGGAGCGGCTATGGCTACACCTTC. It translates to CASSLTHTGSGYGYTF.

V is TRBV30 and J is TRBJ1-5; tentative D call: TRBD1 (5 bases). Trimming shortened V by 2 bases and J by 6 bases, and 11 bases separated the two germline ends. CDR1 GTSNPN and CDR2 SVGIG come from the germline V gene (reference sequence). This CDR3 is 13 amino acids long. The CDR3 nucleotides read TGTGCCTGGAGTAAGCAGGGAGCTCAGCCCCAGCATTTT. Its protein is CAWSKQGAQPQHF.

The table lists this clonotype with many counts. CDR3 residues: CASSLGTSGSRSEQYF. CDR3 DNA: TGCGCCAGCAGCCTCGGGACTAGCGGGTCCCGTTCCGAGCAGTACTTC. The chain carries TRBV5-1 and TRBJ2-7; 12 nucleotides line up with TRBD2. The CDR3 runs to 16 residues. CDR1 is SGHRS and CDR2 is YFSETQ in the germline V gene. The junction had 11 bases not matched to a gene; V was cut back by 4 bases and J by 6 bases. Full variable domain (missing parts from reference TRBV5-1 and TRBJ2-7): KAGVTQTPRYLIKTRGQQVTLSCSPISGHRSVSWYQQTPGQGLQFLFEYFSETQRNKGNFPGRFSGRQFSNSRSEMNVSTLELGDSALYLCASSLGTSGSRSEQYFGPGTRLTVT.

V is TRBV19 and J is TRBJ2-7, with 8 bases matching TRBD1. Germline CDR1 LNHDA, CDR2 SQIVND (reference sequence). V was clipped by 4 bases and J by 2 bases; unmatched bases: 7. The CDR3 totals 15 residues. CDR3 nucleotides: TGTGCCAGTAGTAGCGGACAGGGTAGCACCTACGAGCAGTACTTC. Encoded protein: CASSSGQGSTYEQYF.

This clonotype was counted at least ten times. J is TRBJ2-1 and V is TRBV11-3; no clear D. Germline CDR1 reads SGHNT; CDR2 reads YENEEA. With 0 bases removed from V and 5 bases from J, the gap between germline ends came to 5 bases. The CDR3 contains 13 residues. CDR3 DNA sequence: TGTGCCAGCAGCTTAGATCAAAACAATGAGCAGTTCTTC. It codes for CASSLDQNNEQFF.

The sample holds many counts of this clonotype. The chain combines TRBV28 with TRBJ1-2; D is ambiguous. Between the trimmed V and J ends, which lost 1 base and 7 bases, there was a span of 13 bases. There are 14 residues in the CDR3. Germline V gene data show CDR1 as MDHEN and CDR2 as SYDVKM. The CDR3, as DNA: TGTGCCAGCAGTTTATTGGCAGGTGCAGGTGGCTACACCTTC. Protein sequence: CASSLLAGAGGYTF.

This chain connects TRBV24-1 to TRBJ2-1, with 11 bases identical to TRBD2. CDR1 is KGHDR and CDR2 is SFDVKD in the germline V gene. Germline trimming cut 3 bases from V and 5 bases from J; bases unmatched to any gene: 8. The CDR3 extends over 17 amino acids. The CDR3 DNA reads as TGTGCCACCAGTGATGTGACTAGCGGGAATTGGGACAATGAGCAGTTCTTC. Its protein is CATSDVTSGNWDNEQFF.

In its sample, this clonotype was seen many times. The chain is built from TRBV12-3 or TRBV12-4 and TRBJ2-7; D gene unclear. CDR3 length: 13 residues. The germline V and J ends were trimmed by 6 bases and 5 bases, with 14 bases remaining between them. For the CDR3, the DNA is TGTGCCAGCAGCGTAGGAAAGGGTGACGAGCAGTACTTC. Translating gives CASSVGKGDEQYF.

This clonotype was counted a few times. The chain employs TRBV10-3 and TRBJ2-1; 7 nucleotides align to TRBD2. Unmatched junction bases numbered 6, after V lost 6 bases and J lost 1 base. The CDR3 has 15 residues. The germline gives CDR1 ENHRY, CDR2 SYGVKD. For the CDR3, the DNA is TGTGCCATCAGGGCGGGAGCCACTTCCTACAATGAGCAGTTCTTC. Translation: CAIRAGATSYNEQFF.

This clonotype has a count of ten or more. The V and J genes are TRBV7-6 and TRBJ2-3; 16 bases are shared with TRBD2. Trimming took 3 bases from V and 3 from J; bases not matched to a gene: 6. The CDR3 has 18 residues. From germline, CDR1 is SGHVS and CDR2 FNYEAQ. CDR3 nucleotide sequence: TGTGCCAGCAGCTTGTCCGGGACTAGCGGGAGGGTGACAGATACGCAGTATTTT. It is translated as CASSLSGTSGRVTDTQYF.